This TCR beta chain stems from a study of blood T cells in healthy people across ages. Study as a whole: For every two T cells, template switching captured about one barcoded beta molecule. Study findings and constraints: PBMCs that were unsorted prevented a conclusive naive versus antigen-experienced comparison.

Through a sample-barcoded 5' primer and a J-beta primer mix, a second PCR was run for roughly 7 to 11 cycles. Using its own MiXCR run on the 5' RACE reads, TCRdb lists one record per CDR3 protein. There are about a million distinct CDR3 sequences in the sample; 45% to 50% occur only once, and about an eighth lies in the top ten. Each donor supplied roughly 9 milliliters of peripheral blood. Whenever a sample was processed, at least 7 million PBMCs were isolated. J gave up 1 base and V 6 bases, and 7 bases lay outside the gene matches. Germline V gene sequence: CDR1 SNHLY, CDR2 FYNNEI. This CDR3 has 16 residues. On this clonotype: Its antigen is not identified.

The TCR originated in a man aged 25-45 years in good health. The chain links TRBV2 to TRBJ2-5; 11 bases agree with TRBD2. Input material: blood. In DNA form, the CDR3 reads TGTGCCAGCAGGATAGCGGGGGGGGGAACCCAAGAGACCCAGTACTTC. Residues: CASRIAGGGTQETQYF. The variable domain in full, with the rest retrieved from reference TRBV2 and TRBJ2-5, is EPEVTQTPSHQVTQMGQEVILRCVPISNHLYFYWYRQILGQKVEFLVSFYNNEISEKSEIFDDQFSVERPDGSNFTLKIRSTKLEDSAMYFCASRIAGGGTQETQYFGPGTRLLVL.